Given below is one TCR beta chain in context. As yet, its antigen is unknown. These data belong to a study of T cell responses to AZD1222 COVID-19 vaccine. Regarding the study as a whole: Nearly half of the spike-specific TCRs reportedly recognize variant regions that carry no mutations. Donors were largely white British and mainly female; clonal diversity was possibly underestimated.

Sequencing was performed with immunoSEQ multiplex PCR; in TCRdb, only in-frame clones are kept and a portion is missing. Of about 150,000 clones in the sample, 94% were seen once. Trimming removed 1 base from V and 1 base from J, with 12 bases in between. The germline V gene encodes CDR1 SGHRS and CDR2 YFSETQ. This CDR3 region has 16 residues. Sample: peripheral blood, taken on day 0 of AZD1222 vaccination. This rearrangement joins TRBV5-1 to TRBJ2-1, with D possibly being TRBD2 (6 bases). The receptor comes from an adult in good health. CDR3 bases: TGCGCCAGCAGCTTGAGAGTCGGGGGATCCTACAATGAGCAGTTCTTC. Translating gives CASSLRVGGSYNEQFF.